The present T cell receptor beta chain was sequenced within a study of CD8 T cells in ankylosing spondylitis. Germline V gives CDR1 MGHRA, CDR2 YSYEKL. The V end was cut by 0 bases, the J end by 6 bases, with 7 bases between. This CDR3 contains 13 residues. Library preparation for TCR beta used quantitative 5'-RACE with molecular barcodes. TCRdb reprocessed the 5' RACE reads via MiXCR and lists one record per CDR3 protein. Here the sample spans just over 350,000 distinct CDR3 sequences, 20% to 25% being singletons. This clonotype was picked up many times. What it recognizes is unknown. Regarding the study as a whole: Clones linked to disease, bearing a CD8+ phenotype, were relatively rare in peripheral blood.

This TCR came from a male donor with ankylosing spondylitis or in good health (not recorded which). This sequence joins TRBV4-1 and TRBJ2-3; D might be TRBD1 (5 bases). Material for sequencing was blood, either unsorted or a sorted T cell fraction (not recorded which). CDR3 in amino acids: CASSQEGVDTQYF. The CDR3 nucleotides read TGCGCCAGCAGCCAAGAAGGGGTGGATACGCAGTATTTT.